The 19 T cell receptor beta chains below all came from one sample that was sequenced in a study of identical twins. TCRdb reanalysed the 5' RACE reads using MiXCR and keeps one entry per CDR3 protein. Seen here are about 150,000 distinct CDR3 sequences, roughly 3.5% observed once, and the top ten hold 7% to 10%. Source material: memory T cells sorted from blood. The receptors come from a man between 18 and 29 years old in good health.

This clonotype came up many times. The chain uses TRBV2 and TRBJ1-5, with TRBD1 as a possible D gene (5 bases). Germline loops: CDR1 SNHLY, CDR2 FYNNEI. Trimming removed 4 bases at V and 7 bases at J, with 14 bases between. The CDR3 is 14 amino acids. This CDR3 reads CASSVGAGGQPQHF. The CDR3 coding sequence is TGTGCCAGCAGTGTAGGGGCCGGGGGGCAGCCCCAGCATTTT.

This clonotype has ten or more counts. The chain uses TRBV7-3 and TRBJ1-1, with TRBD1 identical over 8 bases. V gave up 5 bases and J gave up 3 bases; unmatched junction bases: 5. Germline CDR1 and CDR2: SGHTA and FQGTGA. CDR3 length equals 14 residues. CDR3 sequence reads: CASSADRGYTEAFF. In DNA, the CDR3 is TGTGCCAGCAGCGCCGACAGGGGTTACACTGAAGCTTTCTTT.

Many counts were recorded for this clonotype. The V call is TRBV6-1, the J call TRBJ2-7; D perhaps matches TRBD1 (6 bases). V was trimmed by 2 bases and J by 2 bases, leaving 16 bases between them. The CDR3 loop spans 16 amino acids. Germline V gene sequence: CDR1 MNHNS, CDR2 SASEGT. CDR3 sequence: CASSESRQVTTYEQYV. The CDR3 bases are TGTGCCAGCAGTGAATCGAGACAGGTTACAACCTACGAGCAGTACGTC.

This clonotype was detected ten times or more. The chain employs TRBV7-2 and TRBJ1-5; no clear D. Germline V gene data show CDR1 as SGHTA and CDR2 as FQGNSA. The V and J ends lost 5 bases and 1 base respectively, with 9 bases between them. The CDR3 is 14 residues long. The CDR3 sequence is CASSKQKSNQPQHF. The DNA of the CDR3 is TGTGCCAGCAGCAAACAGAAAAGCAATCAGCCCCAGCATTTT.

This clonotype has a count of ten or more. This CDR3 reads CASRELAVPPSTDTQYF. As DNA, the CDR3 is TGTGCCAGCCGAGAACTAGCGGTCCCACCTAGCACAGATACGCAGTATTTT. V is TRBV7-6 and J is TRBJ2-3; 8 bases are shared with TRBD2. The germline V gene has CDR1 SGHVS and CDR2 FNYEAQ. V was pared by 8 bases and J by 0 bases, with 13 bases of the junction left unmatched. This CDR3 is 17 amino acids long.

This clonotype was found a few times. The chain is built from TRBV20-1 and TRBJ2-7; D remains ambiguous. This CDR3 contains 11 residues. Trimming removed 3 bases from V and 7 bases from J, with 10 bases in between. Per the germline V gene, CDR1 is DFQATT and CDR2 is SNEGSKA (reference sequence). The CDR3 protein is CSASLIGEQYF. DNA of the CDR3: TGCAGTGCTAGCCTAATTGGGGAGCAGTACTTC.

There are many counts of this clonotype. The CDR3 region is CSAPQRIKFSNEQFF. The DNA of the CDR3 is TGCAGTGCCCCCCAGAGGATAAAGTTCTCTAATGAGCAGTTCTTC. The genes are TRBV20-1 and TRBJ2-1; unclear D gene. CDR1 is DFQATT, CDR2 SNEGSKA, per germline (reference sequence). V lost 6 bases to trimming and J lost 7 bases, with 22 bases between them. This CDR3 spans 15 amino acids.

This clonotype was observed many times. The CDR3 DNA sequence: TGTGCCAGCACCTCAACCGGGATCCAAGAGACCCAGTACTTC. It encodes CASTSTGIQETQYF. This chain connects TRBV5-4 to TRBJ2-5; TRBD2 might be the D (5 bases). Germline V gene lookup returns CDR1 SGHNT and CDR2 YYREEE (reference sequence). Trimming left V 6 bases short and J 1 base short, with 13 bases between. The CDR3 is 14 amino acids. The full variable domain, completed using reference TRBV5-4 and TRBJ2-5, is ETGVTQSPTHLIKTRGQQVTLRCSSQSGHNTVSWYQQALGQGPQFIFQYYREEENGRGNFPPRFSGLQFPNYSSELNVNALELDDSALYLCASTSTGIQETQYFGPGTRLLVL.

The chain carries TRBV29-1 and TRBJ2-1, with D perhaps given as TRBD1 or TRBD2 (6 bases each). Germline loops: CDR1 SQVTM, CDR2 ANQGSEA. This CDR3 spans 14 amino acids. Trimming removed 6 bases at V and 1 base at J, with 13 bases between. CDR3 sequence: CSVNWGASYNEQFF. The CDR3 coding sequence is TGCAGCGTGAATTGGGGGGCGTCCTACAATGAGCAGTTCTTC.

This clonotype was recorded many times. The chain is built from TRBV12-3 or TRBV12-4 and TRBJ2-3; a weak D match, TRBD2 (7 bases). This CDR3 contains 14 residues. Between the trimmed V and J ends, which lost 7 bases and 4 bases, there was a span of 15 bases. CDR3 residues: CASTTGTIADTQYF. Written as DNA, the CDR3 is TGTGCCAGCACTACAGGGACTATCGCAGATACGCAGTATTTT.

This clonotype was detected many times. The rearrangement links TRBV12-3 or TRBV12-4 to TRBJ2-1; 11 positions agree with TRBD2. J was trimmed by 6 bases and V by 4 bases; bases with no gene match: 2. The CDR3 length is 14 residues. The CDR3: CASSSTSGINEQFF. CDR3 in DNA: TGTGCCAGCAGTTCGACTAGCGGGATCAATGAGCAGTTCTTC.

This clonotype was observed a handful of times. For the CDR3, the DNA is TGTGCCAGCTCTTTGGCAGGGAGCCACGAGCAGTACTTC. It yields the protein CASSLAGSHEQYF. The chain joins TRBV6-2 or TRBV6-3 to TRBJ2-7; D could derive from TRBD1 or TRBD2 (5 bases each). The germline CDR1 and CDR2 sequences are MNHEY and SVGEGT. Trimming left V 8 bases short and J 5 bases short, with 16 bases between. The CDR3 extends over 13 amino acids.

With regard to this clonotype: This sequence may be a read error, since a much larger clone differs from it by one base. The J gene is TRBJ1-2, the V gene TRBV4-3; D gene uncertain. The V end was cut by 8 bases, the J end by 6 bases, with 19 bases between. Germline V gives CDR1 LGHNA, CDR2 YSLEER. The CDR3 is 14 residues long. The CDR3 reads CASRPERSLNGYTF. CDR3 in DNA: TGCGCCAGCCGCCCGGAGCGCAGTCTTAATGGCTACACCTTC.

This clonotype was counted many times. This sequence joins TRBV5-1 and TRBJ2-7; tentative D call: TRBD1 (5 bases). V was shortened by 0 bases and J by 2 bases, with 12 bases between the two germline ends. This CDR3 region has 15 residues. Germline V gene data show CDR1 as SGHRS and CDR2 as YFSETQ. The CDR3 nucleotides read TGCGCCAGCAGCTTGGAGGGCAGGGATACCTACGAGCAGTACTTC. Residues: CASSLEGRDTYEQYF.

This clonotype showed up many times. The V and J genes are TRBV7-9 and TRBJ2-3, with TRBD2 matching over 7 bases. The CDR3 extends over 16 amino acids. V shed 7 bases and J 6 bases; nucleotides not matched to a gene: 16. CDR1 SEHNR and CDR2 FQNEAQ come from the germline V gene (reference sequence). The DNA of the CDR3 is TGTGCCAGCACCCTCGGGGGGATCGCGGAGGGGGATACGCAGTATTTT. The encoded protein is CASTLGGIAEGDTQYF. Together with reference TRBV7-9 and TRBJ2-3, the CDR3 gives the full variable domain: DTGVSQNPRHKITKRGQNVTFRCDPISEHNRLYWYRQTLGQGPEFLTYFQNEAQLEKSRLLSDRFSAERPKGSFSTLEIQRTEQGDSAMYLCASTLGGIAEGDTQYFGPGTRLTVL.

At least ten counts were recorded for this clonotype. The chain carries TRBV6-5 and TRBJ2-7, with D perhaps assigned TRBD1 or TRBD2 (5 bases each). Trimming removed 0 bases at V and 1 base at J, with 13 bases between. The CDR3 has 16 amino acids. The germline V gene encodes CDR1 MNHEY and CDR2 SVGAGI. CDR3 amino acids: CASSYSRGRASYEQYF. The CDR3 DNA reads as TGTGCCAGCAGTTACTCGAGGGGTAGGGCTTCCTACGAGCAGTACTTC.

Ten or more counts support this clonotype. The rearrangement joins TRBV29-1 to TRBJ2-7, with TRBD2 matching over 15 bases. The CDR3 totals 12 residues. The germline V gene encodes CDR1 SQVTM and CDR2 ANQGSEA. V was clipped by 7 bases and J by 6 bases; unmatched bases: 1. CDR3: CSAGLAGGEQYV. DNA for the CDR3: TGCAGCGCGGGACTAGCGGGAGGCGAGCAGTACGTC.

This clonotype has ten or more counts. V is TRBV4-3 and J is TRBJ2-3; 9 bases are shared with TRBD2. Germline CDR1 is LGHNA and CDR2 is YSLEER. This CDR3 contains 17 residues. With V trimmed by 0 bases and J by 3 bases, 7 bases remained unmatched. The CDR3 reads CASSQDWRLAGTDTQYF. The DNA for the CDR3 is TGCGCCAGCAGCCAAGATTGGCGGCTAGCGGGAACAGATACGCAGTATTTT.

This clonotype was seen repeatedly, ten times or more. This chain connects TRBV20-1 to TRBJ1-4; 7 bases fit TRBD1. The CDR3 is made up of 15 amino acids. The germline CDR1 and CDR2 sequences are DFQATT and SNEGSKA (reference sequence). The J segment lost 4 bases and the V segment lost 5 bases, leaving 10 bases of the junction unmatched. The CDR3 region is CSAGKTGVGNEKLFF. CDR3 bases: TGCAGTGCTGGGAAAACAGGGGTTGGTAATGAAAAACTGTTTTTT.